The present entry profiles one TCR beta chain with its context. Its antigen is undetermined. This sample was taken from a study of T cell responses to AZD1222 COVID-19 vaccine. Across the study: Pooled samples include second doses given at about 4 or 12 weeks. General observations from the study: Spike regions recognized by vaccine-associated CD4 TCRs spanned the protein, led by 160-218 and 743-854. None of the repertoires were sampled until the peak T cell response had passed.

The method was immunoSEQ multiplex PCR; TCRdb's version includes in-frame clones alone and lacks a portion of them. The sample contains 99,000 or so clones, roughly 90% of which appear only once. The sequence was obtained from an adult in good health. This specimen was peripheral blood, taken on day 0 of AZD1222 vaccination.

The CDR3 nucleotides read TGTGCCAGCAGCCTCGGCCAGAGCTACTACGAGCAGTACTTC. This gives the protein CASSLGQSYYEQYF. The rearrangement uses TRBV28 and TRBJ2-7; D not certain. The CDR3 contains 14 residues. Germline-derived CDR1 and CDR2 are MDHEN and SYDVKM. The ends were cut back, 6 bases at V and 3 bases at J, with 15 bases in the middle. The entire variable domain, with the rest obtained from reference TRBV28 and TRBJ2-7, is as follows: DVKVTQSSRYLVKRTGEKVFLECVQDMDHENMFWYRQDPGLGLRLIYFSYDVKMKEKGDIPEGYSVSREKKERFSLILESASTNQTSMYLCASSLGQSYYEQYFGPGTRLTVT.